This T cell receptor beta chain was profiled in a study of blood T cell repertoires in COVID-19. Libraries were prepared by immunoSEQ multiplex PCR; TCRdb keeps only in-frame clonotypes and omits some of them. The sample records approximately 290,000 clones, roughly 86% being singletons. Those enrolled in Seattle joined during active infection and were followed longitudinally afterward. Germline V gene sequence: CDR1 MGHRA, CDR2 YSYEKL. V gave up 0 bases and J gave up 4 bases; unmatched junction bases: 7. The CDR3 loop spans 17 amino acids. This TCR derives from a woman in her 30s with COVID-19, enrolled during active disease. The specimen was peripheral blood. The J gene is TRBJ2-2, the V gene TRBV4-1; 8 bases fit TRBD2. As DNA, the CDR3 is TGCGCCAGCAGCCAAGAGGGGACTAGTGGAGCCACCGGGGAGCTGTTTTTT. This gives the protein CASSQEGTSGATGELFF.